Below, 26 T cell receptor beta chains from the same sample are listed, as sequenced in a study of response to subunit inactivated influenza vaccine. TCRdb re-analysed the RT-PCR reads in MiXCR, keeping a single row per CDR3 protein. The sample has approximately 680,000 distinct CDR3 sequences, 15% to 17% seen once; the top ten hold 9.5% to 13%. This material consisted of PBMCs from blood, taken approximately 12 days after vaccination. These receptors originate from a man aged 50 or older who received an inactivated influenza vaccine.

The chain recombines TRBV20-1 with TRBJ2-7, with 9 bases lining up with TRBD2. The CDR3 consists of 14 residues. Per germline, CDR1 DFQATT and CDR2 SNEGSKA (reference sequence). Trimming removed 0 bases from V and 6 bases from J; junction bases left unmatched: 6. The CDR3 here is CSARELAGVGEQYF. The CDR3 DNA reads TGCAGTGCTAGAGAGTTAGCGGGAGTTGGCGAGCAGTACTTC.

V and J are TRBV5-6 and TRBJ2-6; D remains unclear. CDR1 is SGHDT, CDR2 YYEEEE, per germline. V was cut by 4 bases and J by 2 bases, with 16 bases left in between. CDR3 length: 17 residues. CDR3: CASSRTGTNPGANVLTF. The CDR3 DNA sequence: TGTGCCAGCAGCCGGACCGGAACGAATCCTGGGGCCAACGTCCTGACTTTC.

The gene calls are TRBV7-9 and TRBJ1-2, with D maybe TRBD1 (6 bases). The V gene's germline CDR1 is SEHNR and CDR2 FQNEAQ (reference sequence). This CDR3 comprises 13 residues. With 3 bases removed from V and 4 bases from J, the gap between germline ends came to 9 bases. The CDR3 nucleotides read TGTGCCAGCAGCTTGTCGGACAGCTATGGCTACACCTTC. Its translation: CASSLSDSYGYTF.

This clonotype was seen only a few times. The J gene is TRBJ2-7, the V gene TRBV10-3; 13 nucleotides agree with TRBD2. Germline values: CDR1 ENHRY, CDR2 SYGVKD. CDR3 length equals 13 residues. After removal of 8 bases from V and 2 bases from J, the junction contained 0 bases not matched to a gene. CDR3 sequence reads: CAIGTSGTYEQYF. The CDR3, as DNA: TGTGCCATCGGGACTAGCGGGACCTACGAGCAGTACTTC.

The rearrangement links TRBV20-1 to TRBJ1-5; 7 positions agree with TRBD1. The CDR3 spans 16 residues. In germline, CDR1 is DFQATT, CDR2 SNEGSKA (reference sequence). With 1 base clipped from V and 0 bases from J, the junction kept 6 bases outside the gene matches. CDR3 bases: TGCAGTGCTAGAGCCCAGACAGGGTATAGCAATCAGCCCCAGCATTTT. It yields the protein CSARAQTGYSNQPQHF.

The rearrangement links TRBV27 to TRBJ2-1; 11 bases are shared with TRBD2. V shed 5 bases and J 10 bases; nucleotides not matched to a gene: 16. The CDR3 covers 17 residues. Germline V lookup: CDR1 MNHEY, CDR2 SMNVEV (reference sequence). The CDR3 region has the DNA TGTGCCAGCAGTCCGCCCGGGGTAGCGGGGGGGCTCGGAGAGCAGTTCTTC. This translates into CASSPPGVAGGLGEQFF.

Points on this clonotype: It is likely a read error, because the conserved phenylalanine at the end of the CDR3 is missing. No DNA is shown, since the ends of the CDR3 on it are uncertain; the CDR3 is the one TCRdb lists. The chain combines TRBV5-3 with TRBJ1-6. TRBV5-3 is sorted into the ORF group, with uncertain function. The CDR3 contains 12 residues when both ends are counted. Here the CDR3 reads CASSLAESCSLT.

The chain employs TRBV11-1 and TRBJ2-3; D possibly matches TRBD1 or TRBD2 (6 bases each). CDR1 and CDR2 (germline): SGHAT, FQDESV (reference sequence). The CDR3 covers 16 residues. V was clipped by 5 bases and J by 1 base, with 16 bases between them. CDR3 sequence (DNA): TGTGCCAGCAGCCCGTGGGGGGCGTATCGCACAGATACGCAGTATTTT. Encoded protein: CASSPWGAYRTDTQYF.

This clonotype was recorded a few times. The gene calls are TRBV6-6 and TRBJ2-2; D is undetermined. Trimming removed 4 bases from V and 8 bases from J, with 5 bases in between. CDR3 length: 11 residues. Germline V gene lookup returns CDR1 MNHNY and CDR2 SVGAGI (reference sequence). The CDR3 loop reads CASSWEGELFF. CDR3 bases: TGTGCCAGCAGTTGGGAAGGGGAGCTGTTTTTT.

There are a few counts of this clonotype. The rearrangement uses TRBV6-1 and TRBJ2-3, with TRBD1 as a possible D gene (5 bases). CDR1 is MNHNS, CDR2 SASEGT, per germline. V was pared by 8 bases and J by 0 bases, with 12 bases between. The CDR3 runs 14 residues. The CDR3: CASVDSSSTDTQYF. Here the CDR3 DNA reads TGTGCCAGCGTCGACAGCTCTAGCACAGATACGCAGTATTTT.

This clonotype showed up just a few times. The rearrangement uses TRBV7-9 and TRBJ2-3, with 8 bases fitting TRBD1. Germline V gene lookup returns CDR1 SEHNR and CDR2 FQNEAQ (reference sequence). Losses at the gene ends were 6 bases for V and 5 bases for J; bases not matched to a gene: 7. The length of the CDR3 is 14 residues. The CDR3 here is CASRETGVGDTQYF. In nucleotides, the CDR3 is TGTGCCAGCAGAGAGACAGGGGTCGGAGATACGCAGTATTTT. Together with reference TRBV7-9 and TRBJ2-3, the CDR3 gives the full variable domain: DTGVSQNPRHKITKRGQNVTFRCDPISEHNRLYWYRQTLGQGPEFLTYFQNEAQLEKSRLLSDRFSAERPKGSFSTLEIQRTEQGDSAMYLCASRETGVGDTQYFGPGTRLTVL.

This clonotype was observed a few times. J is TRBJ2-1 and V is TRBV3-1; weak D call: TRBD1 (6 bases). V dropped 2 bases and J dropped 13 bases, with 9 bases sitting between them. The CDR3 consists of 11 residues. Germline V gives CDR1 LGHDT, CDR2 YNNKEL (reference sequence). The CDR3 loop is CASSQWDIQFF. CDR3 DNA sequence: TGTGCCAGCAGCCAATGGGACATCCAGTTCTTC.

The J gene is TRBJ2-5, the V gene TRBV16, with D perhaps TRBD2 (6 bases). Germline V lookup: CDR1 KGHSY, CDR2 FQNENV. V lost 0 bases, J lost 7 bases, and 12 bases lay in between. This CDR3 spans 14 amino acids. The DNA of the CDR3 is TGTGCCAGCAGCCAATCCCGGGGAGGTGCGACCCAGTACTTC. Its translation: CASSQSRGGATQYF.

The chain is built from TRBV20-1 and TRBJ2-3, with TRBD2 matching 10 bases. CDR3 length: 15 amino acids. The J segment lost 1 base and the V segment lost 6 bases, leaving 7 bases of the junction unmatched. Looked up from germline, CDR1 is DFQATT and CDR2 is SNEGSKA (reference sequence). The CDR3 DNA follows: TGCAGTGCGCGGGAGAGCGGGGGGGGCACAGATACGCAGTATTTT. Protein product: CSARESGGGTDTQYF.

This clonotype has only a few counts. This rearrangement joins TRBV28 to TRBJ1-6; unclear D gene. The CDR3 runs 15 residues. Looked up from germline, CDR1 is MDHEN and CDR2 is SYDVKM. Trimming stripped 2 bases from V and 7 bases from J, with 12 bases between. The CDR3 spells CASSLLGSHNSPLHF. CDR3 DNA sequence: TGTGCCAGCAGTTTACTGGGTTCGCACAATTCACCCCTCCACTTT.

This clonotype has just a few counts. V usage is TRBV20-1 and J usage is TRBJ1-2; no definite D call. CDR1 is DFQATT and CDR2 is SNEGSKA in the germline V gene (reference sequence). V was pared by 6 bases and J by 4 bases, with 12 bases between. This CDR3 comprises 12 residues. The CDR3 DNA is TGCAGTGCCACGGACCGTGTCTATGGCTACACCTTC. Its protein is CSATDRVYGYTF.

There are a few counts of this clonotype. V gene TRBV6-5 combines with J gene TRBJ1-6, with D possibly matching TRBD1 (5 bases). CDR3 length equals 15 residues. V was cut by 0 bases and J by 13 bases, with 16 bases left in between. CDR1 and CDR2 from the germline V gene are MNHEY and SVGAGI. Here the CDR3 reads CASSYSKGPFFPLHF. DNA of the CDR3: TGTGCCAGCAGTTACTCGAAGGGACCCTTTTTTCCCCTCCACTTT.

There are many counts of this clonotype. The chain uses TRBV10-2 and TRBJ2-7, with D maybe TRBD2 (6 bases). With 4 bases removed from V and 3 bases from J, the gap between germline ends came to 16 bases. CDR1 and CDR2 (germline): WSHSY, SAAADI. This CDR3 contains 15 residues. The CDR3 coding sequence is TGCGCCAGCAGTGTGCACGGGGGAGCGGTCTACGAGCAGTACTTC. It yields the protein CASSVHGGAVYEQYF.

This clonotype has a handful of counts. The chain uses TRBV24-1 and TRBJ2-5, with 7 bases identical to TRBD1. There are 16 residues in the CDR3. Trimming cost V 4 bases and J 2 bases; bases outside gene matches: 9. The V gene's germline CDR1 is KGHDR and CDR2 SFDVKD. CDR3 nucleotides: TGTGCCACCAGTGAGCCAGACCCGGGACAGCAAGAGACCCAGTACTTC. Translation gives CATSEPDPGQQETQYF.

The chain is built from TRBV7-9 and TRBJ2-5; D is uncertain. This CDR3 comprises 14 residues. Germline V lookup: CDR1 SEHNR, CDR2 FQNEAQ (reference sequence). V lost 5 bases to trimming and J lost 4 bases, with 14 bases between them. CDR3 sequence: CASSLGLVRETQYF. Written as DNA, the CDR3 is TGTGCCAGCAGCCTAGGCCTAGTTCGAGAGACCCAGTACTTC.

The V gene is TRBV4-3, the J gene TRBJ1-6, with a possible D match to TRBD1 (6 bases). The CDR3 covers 14 residues. With 3 bases removed from V and 10 bases from J, the gap between germline ends came to 13 bases. Germline V gene sequence: CDR1 LGHNA, CDR2 YSLEER. CDR3 sequence: CASSQHRGESPLHF. The CDR3 bases are TGCGCCAGCAGCCAGCATAGGGGGGAGTCACCCCTCCACTTT.

The genes are TRBV27 and TRBJ2-6; D might be TRBD1 (5 bases). Germline lookup yields CDR1 MNHEY and CDR2 SMNVEV (reference sequence). This CDR3 has 18 residues. V lost 5 bases and J 0 bases, leaving 17 bases between the germline ends. The CDR3 DNA follows: TGTGCCAGCAGTCGCACCTTTAGACAGAGCTCTGGGGCCAACGTCCTGACTTTC. Residues: CASSRTFRQSSGANVLTF.

This clonotype was seen a handful of times. The V gene is TRBV29-1, the J gene TRBJ2-7, with D perhaps TRBD1 (6 bases). The CDR3 has 15 amino acids. In germline, CDR1 is SQVTM, CDR2 ANQGSEA. V dropped 2 bases and J dropped 0 bases, with 14 bases sitting between them. The CDR3 bases are TGCAGCGTTGAAAAACGGCAGGGGCGCTCCTACGAGCAGTACTTC. Translated: CSVEKRQGRSYEQYF.

Ten or more counts support this clonotype. This chain joins TRBV20-1 and TRBJ2-1; 12 nucleotides agree with TRBD2. From germline, CDR1 is DFQATT and CDR2 SNEGSKA (reference sequence). The V segment lost 6 bases and the J segment 3 bases; nucleotides outside the gene matches: 6. The CDR3 has 15 amino acids. The CDR3 loop is CSAKLAGGRYNEQFF. In DNA, the CDR3 is TGCAGTGCGAAACTAGCGGGGGGCCGCTACAATGAGCAGTTCTTC.

The sample holds a few counts of this clonotype. CDR3 region: CASSYTDRAAYGYTF. CDR3 nucleotide sequence: TGTGCCAGCAGTTACACCGACCGGGCCGCCTATGGCTACACCTTC. The chain recombines TRBV6-5 with TRBJ1-2, with unresolved D. Trimming cost V 2 bases and J 4 bases, with 14 bases left between them. The germline V gene has CDR1 MNHEY and CDR2 SVGAGI. The CDR3 contains 15 residues.

The chain uses TRBV28 and TRBJ2-7, with D perhaps matching TRBD1 (5 bases). The germline V gene encodes CDR1 MDHEN and CDR2 SYDVKM. The CDR3 totals 14 residues. V dropped 1 base and J dropped 1 base, with 8 bases sitting between them. The CDR3 reads CASSLFPGSYEQYF. CDR3 nucleotide sequence: TGTGCCAGCAGTTTATTTCCAGGGTCCTACGAGCAGTACTTC. The full variable domain, in which reference TRBV28 and TRBJ2-7 provide the parts outside the CDR3, is DVKVTQSSRYLVKRTGEKVFLECVQDMDHENMFWYRQDPGLGLRLIYFSYDVKMKEKGDIPEGYSVSREKKERFSLILESASTNQTSMYLCASSLFPGSYEQYFGPGTRLTVT.